The clone carrying this TCR beta chain appeared a few times. As yet, its antigen is unknown. The record originates from a study of blood T cells in healthy people across ages. Whole-study results and caveats: Leaving the PBMCs unsorted stopped any conclusive comparison of naive versus antigen-experienced cells. From one million sequenced T cells, diversity estimates were lower bounds.

The CDR3 has 17 residues. The J segment lost 1 base and the V segment lost 2 bases, leaving 7 bases of the junction unmatched. Germline V CDR1 and CDR2: LGHNA, YSLEER. PCR was performed a second time for about 7 to 12 cycles using a sample-barcoded 5' primer and a J-beta primer mix. One entry per CDR3 protein, called by TCRdb with MiXCR from the 5' RACE reads. The data show 2 million or so distinct CDR3 sequences, around 48% seen once. The receptor was isolated from a woman in her thirties or forties in good health. The material sequenced was blood. The chain combines TRBV4-3 with TRBJ2-7; the match to TRBD2 covers 11 bases. The chain's CDR3 is CASSQPLTSGASYEQYF. CDR3 nucleotide sequence: TGCGCCAGCAGCCAACCATTGACTAGCGGGGCGTCCTACGAGCAGTACTTC.